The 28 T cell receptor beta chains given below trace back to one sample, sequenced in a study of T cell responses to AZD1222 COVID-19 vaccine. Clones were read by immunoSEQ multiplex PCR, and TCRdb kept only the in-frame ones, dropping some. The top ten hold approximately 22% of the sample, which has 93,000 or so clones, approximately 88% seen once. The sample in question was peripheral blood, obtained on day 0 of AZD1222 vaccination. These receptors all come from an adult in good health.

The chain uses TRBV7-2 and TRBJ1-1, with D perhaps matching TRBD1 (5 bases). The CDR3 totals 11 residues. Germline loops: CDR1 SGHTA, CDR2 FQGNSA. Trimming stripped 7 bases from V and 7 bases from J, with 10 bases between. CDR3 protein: CASTIGGEAFF. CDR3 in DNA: TGTGCCAGCACCATTGGGGGTGAAGCTTTCTTT.

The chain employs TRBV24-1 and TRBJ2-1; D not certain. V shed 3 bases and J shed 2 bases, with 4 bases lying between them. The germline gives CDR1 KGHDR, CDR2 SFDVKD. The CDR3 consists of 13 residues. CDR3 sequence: CATSDTAYNEQFF. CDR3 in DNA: TGTGCCACCAGTGATACCGCCTACAATGAGCAGTTCTTC.

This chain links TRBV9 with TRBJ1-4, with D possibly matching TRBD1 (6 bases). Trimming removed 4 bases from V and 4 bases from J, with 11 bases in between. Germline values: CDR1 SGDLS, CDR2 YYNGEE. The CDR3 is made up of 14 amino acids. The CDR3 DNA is TGTGCCAGCAGCCAGGGGCCCGTTAATGAAAAACTGTTTTTT. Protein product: CASSQGPVNEKLFF.

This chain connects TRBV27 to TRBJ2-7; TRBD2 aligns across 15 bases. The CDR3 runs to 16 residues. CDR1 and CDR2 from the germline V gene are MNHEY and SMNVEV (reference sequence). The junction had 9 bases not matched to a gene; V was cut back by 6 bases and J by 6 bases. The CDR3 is CASRRGLAGGFAEQYF. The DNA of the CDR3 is TGTGCCAGCAGGCGGGGACTAGCGGGAGGTTTTGCCGAGCAGTACTTC.

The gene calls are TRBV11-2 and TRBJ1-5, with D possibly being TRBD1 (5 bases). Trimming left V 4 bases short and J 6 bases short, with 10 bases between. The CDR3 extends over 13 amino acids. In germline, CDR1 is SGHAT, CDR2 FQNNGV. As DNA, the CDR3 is TGTGCCAGCAGCTATGGGACGACTCAGCCCCAGCATTTT. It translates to CASSYGTTQPQHF.

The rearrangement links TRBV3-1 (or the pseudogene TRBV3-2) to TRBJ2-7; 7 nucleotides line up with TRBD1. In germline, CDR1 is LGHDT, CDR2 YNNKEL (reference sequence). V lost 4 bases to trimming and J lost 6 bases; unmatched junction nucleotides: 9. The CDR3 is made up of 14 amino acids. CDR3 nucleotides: TGTGCCAGCAGCCTCCAGACAGGGATGGGCGAGCAGTACTTC. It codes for CASSLQTGMGEQYF.

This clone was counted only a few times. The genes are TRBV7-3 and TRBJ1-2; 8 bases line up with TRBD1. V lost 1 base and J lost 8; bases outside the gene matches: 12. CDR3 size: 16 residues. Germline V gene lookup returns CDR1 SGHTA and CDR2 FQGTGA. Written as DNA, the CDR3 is TGTGCCAGCAGCTTAAATCCGGGACAGGCCACCGGAGGCTACACCTTC. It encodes CASSLNPGQATGGYTF.

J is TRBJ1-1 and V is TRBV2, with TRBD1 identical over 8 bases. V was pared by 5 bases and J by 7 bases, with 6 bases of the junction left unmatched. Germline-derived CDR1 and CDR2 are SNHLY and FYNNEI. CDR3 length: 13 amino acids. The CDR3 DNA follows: TGTGCCAGCAGTCAGGACAGGGAGGGTGAAGCTTTCTTT. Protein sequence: CASSQDREGEAFF.

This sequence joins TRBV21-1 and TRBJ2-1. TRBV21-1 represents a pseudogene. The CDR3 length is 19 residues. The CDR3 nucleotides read TGTGCCAGCAGCAAAGGAAACGAGGACGAACTGAGCTCCTACAATGAGCAGTTCTTC. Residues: CASSKGNEDELSSYNEQFF.

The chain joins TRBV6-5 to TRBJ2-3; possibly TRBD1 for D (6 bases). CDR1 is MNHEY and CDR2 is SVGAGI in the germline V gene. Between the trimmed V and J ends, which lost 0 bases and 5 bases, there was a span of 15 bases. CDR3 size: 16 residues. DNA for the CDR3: TGTGCCAGCAGTTACTCGGGACAACCAATGGGAGATACGCAGTATTTT. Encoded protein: CASSYSGQPMGDTQYF.

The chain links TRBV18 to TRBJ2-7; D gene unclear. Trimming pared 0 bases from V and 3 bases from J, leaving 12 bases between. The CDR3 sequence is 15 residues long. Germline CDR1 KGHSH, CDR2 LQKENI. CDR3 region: CASSPPSQSVYEQYF. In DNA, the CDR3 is TGTGCCAGCTCACCACCATCCCAGTCAGTCTACGAGCAGTACTTC.

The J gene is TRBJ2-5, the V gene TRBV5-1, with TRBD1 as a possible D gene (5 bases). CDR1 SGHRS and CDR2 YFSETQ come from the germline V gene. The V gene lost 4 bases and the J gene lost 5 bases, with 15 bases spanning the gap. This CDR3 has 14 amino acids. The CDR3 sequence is CASSLNQGRETQYF. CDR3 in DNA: TGCGCCAGCAGCCTCAACCAGGGCCGGGAGACCCAGTACTTC.

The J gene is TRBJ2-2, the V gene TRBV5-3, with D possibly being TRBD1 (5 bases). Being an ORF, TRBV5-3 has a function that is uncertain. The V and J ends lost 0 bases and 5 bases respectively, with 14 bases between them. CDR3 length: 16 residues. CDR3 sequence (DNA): TGTGCCAGAAGCTTGGTGACAGACCCGTGGACCGGGGAGCTGTTTTTT. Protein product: CARSLVTDPWTGELFF.

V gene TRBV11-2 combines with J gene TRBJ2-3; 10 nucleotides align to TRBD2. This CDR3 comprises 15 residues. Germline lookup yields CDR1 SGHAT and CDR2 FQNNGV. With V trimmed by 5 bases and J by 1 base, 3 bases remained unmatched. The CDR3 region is CASSPSGSGTDTQYF. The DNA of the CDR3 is TGTGCCAGCAGCCCTAGCGGGAGTGGCACAGATACGCAGTATTTT. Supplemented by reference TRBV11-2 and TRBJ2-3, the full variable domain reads EAGVAQSPRYKIIEKRQSVAFWCNPISGHATLYWYQQILGQGPKLLIQFQNNGVVDDSQLPKDRFSAERLKGVDSTLKIQPAKLEDSAVYLCASSPSGSGTDTQYFGPGTRLTVL.

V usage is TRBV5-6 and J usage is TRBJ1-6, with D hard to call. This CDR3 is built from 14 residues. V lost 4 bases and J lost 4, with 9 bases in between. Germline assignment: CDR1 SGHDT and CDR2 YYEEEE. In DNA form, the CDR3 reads TGTGCCAGCAGCCTAAACGGTTATAATTCACCCCTCCACTTT. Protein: CASSLNGYNSPLHF.

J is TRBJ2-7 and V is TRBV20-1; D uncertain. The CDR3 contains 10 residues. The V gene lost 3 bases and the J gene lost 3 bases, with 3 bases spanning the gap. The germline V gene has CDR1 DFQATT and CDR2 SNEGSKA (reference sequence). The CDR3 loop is CSASNYEQYF. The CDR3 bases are TGCAGTGCTAGCAACTACGAGCAGTACTTC.

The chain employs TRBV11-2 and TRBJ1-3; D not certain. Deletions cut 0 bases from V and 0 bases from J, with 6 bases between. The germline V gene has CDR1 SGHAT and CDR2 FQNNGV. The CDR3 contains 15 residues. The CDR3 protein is CASSLDSISGNTIYF. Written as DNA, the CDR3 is TGTGCCAGCAGCTTAGATAGCATCTCTGGAAACACCATATATTTT.

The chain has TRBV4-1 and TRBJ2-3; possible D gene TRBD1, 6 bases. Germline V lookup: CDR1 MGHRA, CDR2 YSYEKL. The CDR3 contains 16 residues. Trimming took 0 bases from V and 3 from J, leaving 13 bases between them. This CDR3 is CASSQDPRGSTDTQYF. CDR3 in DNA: TGCGCCAGCAGCCAAGATCCCAGGGGAAGTACAGATACGCAGTATTTT.

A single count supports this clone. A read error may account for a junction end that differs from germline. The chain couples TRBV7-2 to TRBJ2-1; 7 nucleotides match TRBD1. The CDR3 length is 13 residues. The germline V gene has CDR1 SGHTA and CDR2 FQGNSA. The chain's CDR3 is CASSSGQHNEQLF. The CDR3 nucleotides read TGTGCCAGCAGCTCGGGACAGCACAATGAGCAGCTCTTC.

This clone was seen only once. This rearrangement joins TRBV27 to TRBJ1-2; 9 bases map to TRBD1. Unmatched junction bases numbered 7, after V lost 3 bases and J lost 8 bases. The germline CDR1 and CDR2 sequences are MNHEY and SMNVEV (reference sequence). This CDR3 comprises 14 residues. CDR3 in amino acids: CASSFLQGARGYTF. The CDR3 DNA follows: TGTGCCAGCAGTTTCCTACAGGGGGCGCGAGGCTACACCTTC.

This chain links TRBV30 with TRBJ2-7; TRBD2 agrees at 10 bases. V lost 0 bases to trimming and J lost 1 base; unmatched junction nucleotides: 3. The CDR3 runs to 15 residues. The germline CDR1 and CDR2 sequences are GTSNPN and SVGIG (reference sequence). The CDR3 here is CAWSVISGGSYEQYF. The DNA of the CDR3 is TGTGCCTGGAGTGTTATTAGCGGGGGGTCCTACGAGCAGTACTTC.

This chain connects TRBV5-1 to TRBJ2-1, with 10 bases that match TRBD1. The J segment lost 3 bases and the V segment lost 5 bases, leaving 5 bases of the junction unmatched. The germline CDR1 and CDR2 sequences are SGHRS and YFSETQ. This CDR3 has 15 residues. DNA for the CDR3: TGCGCCAGCAGTACCGGGACAGGGGTCTACAATGAGCAGTTCTTC. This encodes CASSTGTGVYNEQFF.

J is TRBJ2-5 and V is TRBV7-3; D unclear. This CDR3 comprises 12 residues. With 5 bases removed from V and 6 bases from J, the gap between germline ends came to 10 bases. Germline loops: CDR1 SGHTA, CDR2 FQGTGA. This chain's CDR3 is CASSQNLQTQYF. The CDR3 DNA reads TGTGCCAGCAGCCAAAACTTACAGACCCAGTACTTC. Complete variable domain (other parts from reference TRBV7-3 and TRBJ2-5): GAGVSQTPSNKVTEKGKYVELRCDPISGHTALYWYRQSLGQGPEFLIYFQGTGAADDSGLPNDRFFAVRPEGSVSTLKIQRTERGDSAVYLCASSQNLQTQYFGPGTRLLVL.

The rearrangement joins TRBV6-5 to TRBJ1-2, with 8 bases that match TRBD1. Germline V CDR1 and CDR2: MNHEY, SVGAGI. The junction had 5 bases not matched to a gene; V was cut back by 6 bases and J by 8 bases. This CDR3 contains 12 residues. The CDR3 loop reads CASRGTGGGYTF. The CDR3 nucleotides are TGTGCCAGCAGGGGGACAGGAGGAGGCTACACCTTC.

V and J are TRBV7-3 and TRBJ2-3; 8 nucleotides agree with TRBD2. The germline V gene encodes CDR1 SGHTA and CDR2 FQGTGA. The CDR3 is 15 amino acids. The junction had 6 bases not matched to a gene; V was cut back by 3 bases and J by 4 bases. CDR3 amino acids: CASSFGSGVSDTQYF. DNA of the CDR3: TGTGCCAGCAGCTTCGGTAGCGGGGTGTCAGATACGCAGTATTTT.

The CDR3 loop is CASSAGQGAHGNTIYF. CDR3 in DNA: TGTGCCAGCAGCGCAGGACAGGGGGCGCACGGAAACACCATATATTTT. The gene calls are TRBV5-4 and TRBJ1-3, with 11 bases lining up with TRBD1. This CDR3 contains 16 residues. V trimming: 4 bases; J trimming: 4 bases; junction bases outside the gene matches: 7. Germline V lookup: CDR1 SGHNT, CDR2 YYREEE (reference sequence).

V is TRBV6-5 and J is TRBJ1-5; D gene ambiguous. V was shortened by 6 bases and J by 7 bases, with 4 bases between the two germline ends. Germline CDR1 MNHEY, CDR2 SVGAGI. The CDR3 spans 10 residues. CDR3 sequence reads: CASRDQPQHF. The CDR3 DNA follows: TGTGCCAGCAGGGACCAGCCCCAGCATTTT.

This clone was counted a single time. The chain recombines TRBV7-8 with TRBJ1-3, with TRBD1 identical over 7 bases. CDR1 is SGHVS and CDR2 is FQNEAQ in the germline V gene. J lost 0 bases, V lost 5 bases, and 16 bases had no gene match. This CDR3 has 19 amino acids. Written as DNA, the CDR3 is TGTGCCAGCAGCCGTTCTGGACAGGCAAGAGATGCCTCTGGAAACACCATATATTTT. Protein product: CASSRSGQARDASGNTIYF.